The table lists the clone carrying this T cell receptor (beta chain) with a few counts. This sample was taken from a study of patients and donors after allogeneic stem cell transplantation. TCRdb itself ran the RT-PCR reads through MiXCR, one entry per CDR3 protein. The table records about 960,000 distinct CDR3 sequences, about 20% of them present only once. Trimming cost V 7 bases and J 0 bases; bases outside gene matches: 9. The CDR3 is 15 amino acids. Germline V CDR1 and CDR2: SGHTA, FQGNSA. The clonotype originates from a human donor who was either an allogeneic HSCT recipient or a stem cell or donor lymphocyte infusion donor (not recorded which). It is not recorded whose cells these are; they may come from a transplant donor. The sequencing input was blood, either unsorted or a sorted T cell fraction (not recorded which). V usage is TRBV7-2 and J usage is TRBJ2-7; 7 bases are shared with TRBD1. The CDR3 reads CASTTGTADSYEQYF. The CDR3 coding sequence is TGTGCCAGCACCACCGGGACAGCAGACTCCTACGAGCAGTACTTC.